This TCR beta chain was retrieved from a study of T cells in Graves' hyperthyroidism and ophthalmopathy. This CDR3 has 15 amino acids. The germline V and J ends were trimmed by 4 bases and 1 base, with 15 bases remaining between them. CDR1 is SGHRS, CDR2 YFSETQ, per germline. About this clonotype itself: Its antigen is not known.

General study findings and limits: The model foresaw ophthalmopathy a median around seven months prior to onset.

There were TCR beta CDR3 regions amplified from RNA transcripts. First-round RT-PCR targeting the TCR CDR3 was performed with the HTBI primer set. TCRdb re-called the multiplex PCR reads with MiXCR, one entry per CDR3 protein. The sample includes roughly 840,000 distinct CDR3 sequences, 38% of them seen just once. It was considered stable Graves' hyperthyroidism when ophthalmopathy did not progress within 18 months. Recently diagnosed hyperthyroidism of less than 2 months' duration affected patients aged 18 to 65. A patient was excluded if there was uncontrolled infection, other autoimmune disease, pregnancy or lactation.

The clonotype originates from a man between 18 and 29 years old with Graves' hyperthyroidism. The sequenced sample consisted of blood. The chain employs TRBV5-1 and TRBJ2-7; D is possibly TRBD1 (7 bases). CDR3 nucleotide sequence: TGCGCCAGCAGCATACAGGGGACTCTTTCCTACGAGCAGTACTTC. Its protein is CASSIQGTLSYEQYF.